This TCR beta chain comes out of a study of blood T cell repertoires in COVID-19. The wider study: The United States, Italy and Spain provided the acute and convalescent COVID-19 samples. Sources were T cells, B-cell-depleted T cells, or PBMCs; the material itself was cDNA or gDNA.

This CDR3 comprises 14 residues. Per the germline V gene, CDR1 is SQVTM and CDR2 is ANQGSEA. V lost 5 bases, J lost 2 bases, and 6 bases stayed unmatched. The table came from immunoSEQ multiplex PCR; TCRdb's copy has only in-frame clones and leaves some out. Of under 90,000 clones in the sample, 75% to 95% were seen once. The chain is built from TRBV29-1 and TRBJ2-7; 10 positions match TRBD1. The sequence came from a man aged 40-49 years with COVID-19, enrolled during active disease. The sample was peripheral blood. The CDR3 loop is CSVTRDRGPYEQYF. The CDR3 DNA is TGCAGCGTTACCCGGGACAGGGGACCCTACGAGCAGTACTTC.